This T cell receptor beta chain is from a study of T-cell reconstitution after alpha-beta-depleted transplantation in children. This clonotype was detected a few times. Its antigen is as yet unknown. The CDR3 runs to 19 residues. V was clipped by 2 bases and J by 0 bases; unmatched bases: 13. Germline V gives CDR1 SGHNT, CDR2 YYREEE (reference sequence). Preparing the TCRbeta library involved the use of unique molecular identifiers. TCRdb re-called the PCR reads through MiXCR, storing one row per CDR3 protein. The table records fewer than 1 million distinct CDR3 sequences, roughly 15% of them present only once. Study outcomes and limitations: T-cell counts and diversity at one year post-transplant came mainly from newly produced T cells. Surviving recipient T cells and thymic progenitors produced the high day-60 TCRbeta diversity seen in some patients. It was reported that alpha-beta T cells came from several hundred expanded graft clones (about two months after transplant).

Sequencing used PBMCs, mostly from graft donor cells, obtained 360 days after TCRalphabeta/CD19-depleted stem cell transplant. The chain couples TRBV5-4 to TRBJ2-2; 7 bases fit TRBD1. This receptor was obtained from a male patient younger than 18 who had a stem cell transplant for acute lymphoblastic leukemia, so the T cells may come from the graft donor. The CDR3 reads CASSLTGQTSKTNTGELFF. CDR3 DNA sequence: TGTGCCAGCAGCTTAACGGGACAGACCTCCAAAACGAACACCGGGGAGCTGTTTTTT.